Below, one T cell receptor (beta chain) is given with its context. TCRdb reanalysed the RT-PCR reads using MiXCR and keeps one entry per CDR3 protein. Of a few hundred thousand distinct CDR3 sequences in the sample, 11% are singletons; the top ten hold approximately 11%. The entry originates in a study of response to subunit inactivated influenza vaccine. V was shortened by 2 bases and J by 5 bases, with 16 bases between the two germline ends. Germline V gene lookup returns CDR1 DFQATT and CDR2 SNEGSKA (reference sequence). The CDR3 length is 15 residues. These same records also appear under a second study, on T cells expressing NK-cell markers. This second study says: Generation of TCR beta cDNA was performed by 5'RACE template switching incorporating UMIs. Each TCR beta repertoire originated in sorted T cells that were CD3+CD56+NKG2C+, CD3+CD56+NKG2C- or CD3+CD56-NKG2C+. Of CD8+ T cells, roughly 1.0-8% belonged to dominant NKG2C+ clonotypes in five to seven donors. A few of the donors also had these clonotypes leading their CD3+CD56-NKG2C+ fraction. It remained uncertain whether the expanded NKG2C+ T cell clones were specific for HCMV antigens.

The V call is TRBV20-1, the J call TRBJ1-5; possible D gene TRBD1, 5 bases. The clonotype comes from a man aged 45-60 years who received an inactivated influenza vaccine. Material: PBMCs from blood, obtained on the day of vaccination. CDR3 nucleotides: TGCAGTGCTAGAAGGGGCGGAAGAGTGGATCAGCCCCAGCATTTT. Protein sequence: CSARRGGRVDQPQHF.